The 19 T cell receptor beta chains reported below all come from one sample, sequenced in a study of neoadjuvant nivolumab and ipilimumab in lung cancer. TCRdb keeps only in-frame clones here, not all; method: immunoSEQ multiplex PCR. The table lists around 19,000 clones, about 89% of them singletons. Sequenced here: peripheral blood, sampled before neoadjuvant nivolumab, alone or with ipilimumab. The receptors derive from an adult with non-small cell lung cancer.

The chain links TRBV5-4 to TRBJ2-7; D gene uncertain. Trimming took 0 bases from V and 4 from J, leaving 11 bases between them. The CDR3 sequence is 14 residues long. Germline V gives CDR1 SGHNT, CDR2 YYREEE (reference sequence). The CDR3, as DNA: TGTGCCAGCAGCTTGGGTGGGGTGGTTTACGAGCAGTACTTC. Its translation: CASSLGGVVYEQYF.

This chain uses TRBV5-4 with TRBJ2-7, with D perhaps being TRBD1 or TRBD2 (5 bases each). Trimming shortened V by 0 bases and J by 0 bases, and 13 bases separated the two germline ends. Germline CDR1 reads SGHNT; CDR2 reads YYREEE (reference sequence). The CDR3 is 16 residues long. DNA for the CDR3: TGTGCCAGCAGCTTGGGGGGCGGGCTCAGCTCCTACGAGCAGTACTTC. As protein: CASSLGGGLSSYEQYF.

This clone was seen once. The chain has TRBV14 and TRBJ2-7; D unresolved. From germline, CDR1 is SGHDN and CDR2 FVKESK. Trimming stripped 2 bases from V and 5 bases from J, with 10 bases between. The CDR3 sequence is 13 residues long. The CDR3: CASSQFLHNEQYF. The CDR3 coding sequence is TGTGCCAGCAGCCAATTCCTCCACAACGAGCAGTACTTC. The variable domain in full, with the rest retrieved from reference TRBV14 and TRBJ2-7, is EAGVTQFPSHSVIEKGQTVTLRCDPISGHDNLYWYRRVMGKEIKFLLHFVKESKQDESGMPNNRFLAERTGGTYSTLKVQPAELEDSGVYFCASSQFLHNEQYFGPGTRLTVT.

The chain carries TRBV20-1 and TRBJ1-1; possible D gene TRBD1, 6 bases. Trimming took off 2 bases at V and 11 bases at J, with 12 bases between the two ends. The CDR3 consists of 11 residues. Germline values: CDR1 DFQATT, CDR2 SNEGSKA (reference sequence). The CDR3 DNA sequence: TGCAGTGCTAGAAGAACAGACAGGGCTTTCTTT. This sequence encodes CSARRTDRAFF.

The chain is built from TRBV7-9 and TRBJ2-3; D might be TRBD1 (6 bases). The germline gives CDR1 SEHNR, CDR2 FQNEAQ (reference sequence). The CDR3 is 14 residues long. V dropped 3 bases and J dropped 0 bases, with 7 bases sitting between them. CDR3 coding DNA: TGTGCCAGCAGCTTGGACAGTAGCACAGATACGCAGTATTTT. Encoded protein: CASSLDSSTDTQYF.

This chain links TRBV30 with TRBJ1-2; weak D call: TRBD1 (5 bases). Germline values: CDR1 GTSNPN, CDR2 SVGIG (reference sequence). V lost 1 base, J lost 4 bases, and 13 bases lay in between. CDR3 size: 14 residues. CDR3 sequence: CAWSGQGRGYGYTF. The CDR3, as DNA: TGTGCCTGGAGTGGGCAGGGCCGGGGCTATGGCTACACCTTC. The whole variable domain, filled in from reference TRBV30 and TRBJ1-2, reads SQTIHQWPATLVQPVGSPLSLECTVEGTSNPNLYWYRQAAGRGLQLLFYSVGIGQISSEVPQNLSASRPQDRQFILSSKKLLLSDSGFYLCAWSGQGRGYGYTFGSGTRLTVV.

The chain is built from TRBV29-1 and TRBJ1-1; D unresolved. The CDR3 has 10 amino acids. Germline V lookup: CDR1 SQVTM, CDR2 ANQGSEA. Trimming removed 6 bases from V and 2 bases from J, with 4 bases in between. The CDR3 reads CSVSNTEAFF. CDR3 nucleotide sequence: TGCAGCGTCTCCAACACTGAAGCTTTCTTT.

The chain links TRBV5-6 to TRBJ2-7; possibly TRBD1 for D (6 bases). V dropped 4 bases and J dropped 2 bases, with 13 bases sitting between them. The CDR3 spans 14 residues. CDR1 is SGHDT and CDR2 is YYEEEE in the germline V gene. CDR3 bases: TGTGCCAGCAGCCCGGACGGACAGACCTACGAGCAGTACTTC. Encoded protein: CASSPDGQTYEQYF.

This sequence joins TRBV18 and TRBJ2-7; D not certain. CDR1 KGHSH and CDR2 LQKENI come from the germline V gene. Deletions cut 2 bases from V and 2 bases from J, with 4 bases between. CDR3 size: 12 residues. The DNA of the CDR3 is TGTGCCAGCTCACCAAGGACCTACGAGCAGTACTTC. Protein: CASSPRTYEQYF.

In its sample, this clone was seen once. The chain joins TRBV5-4 to TRBJ2-3; the match to TRBD2 covers 12 bases. Germline V CDR1 and CDR2: SGHNT, YYREEE (reference sequence). Germline trimming cut 2 bases from V and 0 bases from J; bases unmatched to any gene: 7. The CDR3 spans 18 residues. The CDR3 reads CASSFRTSGKGSTDTQYF. In DNA form, the CDR3 reads TGTGCCAGCAGCTTCCGGACTAGCGGGAAGGGGAGCACAGATACGCAGTATTTT.

This rearrangement joins TRBV7-2 to TRBJ2-7; D unclear. V dropped 5 bases and J dropped 6 bases, with 11 bases sitting between them. Per the germline V gene, CDR1 is SGHTA and CDR2 is FQGNSA. The CDR3 has 12 amino acids. The CDR3 spells CASSPSRREQYF. The DNA for the CDR3 is TGTGCCAGCAGCCCAAGCAGGCGCGAGCAGTACTTC.

The rearrangement joins TRBV7-9 to TRBJ2-7; TRBD2 is a possible D gene (6 bases). The CDR3 has 16 residues. Between the trimmed V and J ends, which lost 7 bases and 7 bases, there was a span of 26 bases. Germline lookup yields CDR1 SEHNR and CDR2 FQNEAQ (reference sequence). The CDR3 sequence: CASTSGVGLAFGEQYF. The CDR3 DNA is TGTGCCAGCACCTCCGGGGTGGGACTGGCCTTCGGGGAGCAGTACTTC.

The chain couples TRBV5-4 to TRBJ1-1, with D perhaps matching TRBD1 (5 bases). Germline V lookup: CDR1 SGHNT, CDR2 YYREEE (reference sequence). The CDR3 has 15 amino acids. Trimming removed 0 bases at V and 4 bases at J, with 13 bases between. CDR3 protein: CASSLGSVGATEAFF. DNA of the CDR3: TGTGCCAGCAGCTTGGGATCCGTCGGGGCCACTGAAGCTTTCTTT.

The chain links TRBV6-5 to TRBJ1-1, with TRBD1 as a possible D gene (6 bases). Germline V gene sequence: CDR1 MNHEY, CDR2 SVGAGI. The V gene lost 2 bases and the J gene lost 5 bases, with 15 bases spanning the gap. The CDR3 is 15 residues long. CDR3: CASSYISGAGTEAFF. The DNA of the CDR3 is TGTGCCAGCAGTTACATATCAGGGGCAGGGACTGAAGCTTTCTTT.

V is TRBV6-5 and J is TRBJ2-3; TRBD2 matches 10 bases. This CDR3 has 15 residues. V was pared by 3 bases and J by 4 bases, with 4 bases of the junction left unmatched. CDR1 and CDR2 (germline): MNHEY, SVGAGI. DNA of the CDR3: TGTGCCAGCAGTTATTCCAGCGGGAGGGCAGATACGCAGTATTTT. Its protein is CASSYSSGRADTQYF.

This chain joins TRBV5-1 and TRBJ1-2; no reliable D call. Germline lookup yields CDR1 SGHRS and CDR2 YFSETQ. V lost 1 base to trimming and J lost 0 bases, with 4 bases between them. This CDR3 region has 13 residues. The CDR3 region has the DNA TGCGCCAGCAGCTTGCGGGCTAACTATGGCTACACCTTC. Its translation is CASSLRANYGYTF.

The rearrangement joins TRBV7-7 to TRBJ1-4; 8 bases match TRBD1. Germline CDR1 and CDR2: SSHAT and FNYEAQ (reference sequence). The CDR3 contains 14 residues. Trimming cost V 5 bases and J 2 bases; bases outside gene matches: 1. CDR3 residues: CASSRTGTNEKLFF. The CDR3 DNA reads as TGTGCCAGCAGCCGGACAGGGACTAATGAAAAACTGTTTTTT.

The CDR3 bases are TGTGCCAGCAGTATACAAGGACAGGGAGGGTATGGCTACACCTTC. Translated: CASSIQGQGGYGYTF. The chain employs TRBV6-5 and TRBJ1-2; 8 bases map to TRBD1. Germline trimming cut 5 bases from V and 5 bases from J; bases unmatched to any gene: 10. The germline V gene encodes CDR1 MNHEY and CDR2 SVGAGI. The CDR3 has 15 amino acids.

The chain uses TRBV5-1 and TRBJ2-1, with D possibly being TRBD1 (6 bases). V shed 2 bases and J shed 0 bases, with 9 bases lying between them. The CDR3 loop spans 15 amino acids. Germline V CDR1 and CDR2: SGHRS, YFSETQ. The CDR3 nucleotides read TGCGCCAGCAGCTTACAGGGTGTCTCCTACAATGAGCAGTTCTTC. The encoded protein is CASSLQGVSYNEQFF.